Sequencing of this T cell receptor beta chain was carried out in a study of siplizumab effects on memory and regulatory T cells. This clone has only a few counts. Assay used: immunoSEQ multiplex PCR; TCRdb lists only in-frame clones, some missing. The sample lists some 64,000 clones, about 80% occurring once. This CDR3 contains 15 residues. V was pared by 0 bases and J by 3 bases, with 3 bases of the junction left unmatched. The germline gives CDR1 SGHTA, CDR2 FQGTGA. This TCR derives from a human donor in good health. This chain joins TRBV7-3 and TRBJ2-3, with 7 bases identical to TRBD1. The sample was memory CD4+ T cells sorted from blood. The CDR3 region has the DNA TGTGCCAGCAGCTTAACGCAGGGGGTGACAGATACGCAGTATTTT. Translating gives CASSLTQGVTDTQYF.